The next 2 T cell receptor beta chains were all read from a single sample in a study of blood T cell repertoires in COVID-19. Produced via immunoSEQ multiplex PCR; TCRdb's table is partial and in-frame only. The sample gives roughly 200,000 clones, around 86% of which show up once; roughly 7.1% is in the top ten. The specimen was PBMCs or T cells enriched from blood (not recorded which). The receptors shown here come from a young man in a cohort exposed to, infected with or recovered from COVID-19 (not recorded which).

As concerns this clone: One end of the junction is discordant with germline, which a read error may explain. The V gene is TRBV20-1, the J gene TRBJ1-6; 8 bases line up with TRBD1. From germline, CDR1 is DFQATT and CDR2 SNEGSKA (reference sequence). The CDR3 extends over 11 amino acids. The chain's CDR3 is CSARSTGQESF. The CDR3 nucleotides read TGCAGTGCTAGGAGTACGGGACAGGAGTCTTTT.

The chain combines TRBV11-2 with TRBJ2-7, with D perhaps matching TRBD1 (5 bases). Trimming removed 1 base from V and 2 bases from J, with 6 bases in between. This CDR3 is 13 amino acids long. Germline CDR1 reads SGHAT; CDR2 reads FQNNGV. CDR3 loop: CASSLAGPYEQYF. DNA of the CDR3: TGTGCCAGCAGCTTAGCAGGGCCCTACGAGCAGTACTTC.